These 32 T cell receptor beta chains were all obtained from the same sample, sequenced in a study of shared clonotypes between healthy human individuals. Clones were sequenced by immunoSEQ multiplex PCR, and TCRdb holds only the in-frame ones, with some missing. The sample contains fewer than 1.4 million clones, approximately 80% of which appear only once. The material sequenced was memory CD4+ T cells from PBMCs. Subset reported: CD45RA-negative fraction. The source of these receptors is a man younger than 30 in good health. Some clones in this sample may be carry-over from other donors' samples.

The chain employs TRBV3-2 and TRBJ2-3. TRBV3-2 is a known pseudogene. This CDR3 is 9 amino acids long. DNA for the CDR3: TGTGGATTTGAAGATACGCAGTATTTT. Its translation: CGFEDTQYF.

The CDR3 is CASSPTNTDTQYF. As DNA, the CDR3 is TGTGCCAGCTCGCCGACCAACACAGATACGCAGTATTTT. The chain employs TRBV18 and TRBJ2-3; D gene unclear. Trimming removed 6 bases at V and 2 bases at J, with 9 bases between. Germline CDR1 KGHSH, CDR2 LQKENI. The CDR3 is 13 amino acids.

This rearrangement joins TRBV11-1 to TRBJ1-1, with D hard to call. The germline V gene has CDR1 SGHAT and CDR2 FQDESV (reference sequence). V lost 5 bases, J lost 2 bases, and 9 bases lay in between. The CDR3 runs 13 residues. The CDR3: CASSLQRNTEAFF. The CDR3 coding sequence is TGTGCCAGCAGCCTACAGAGAAACACTGAAGCTTTCTTT.

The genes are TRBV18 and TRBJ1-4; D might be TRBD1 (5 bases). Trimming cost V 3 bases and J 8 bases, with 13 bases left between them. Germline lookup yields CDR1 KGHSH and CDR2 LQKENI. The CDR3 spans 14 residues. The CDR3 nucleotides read TGTGCCAGCTCACCGGGACTCTGGACGGAAAAACTGTTTTTT. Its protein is CASSPGLWTEKLFF.

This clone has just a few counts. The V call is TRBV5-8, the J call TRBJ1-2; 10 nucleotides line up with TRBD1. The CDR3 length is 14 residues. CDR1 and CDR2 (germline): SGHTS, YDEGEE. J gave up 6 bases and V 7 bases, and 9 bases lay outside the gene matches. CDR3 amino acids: CASWAPGQGHGYTF. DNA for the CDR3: TGTGCCAGCTGGGCACCGGGACAGGGGCATGGCTACACCTTC.

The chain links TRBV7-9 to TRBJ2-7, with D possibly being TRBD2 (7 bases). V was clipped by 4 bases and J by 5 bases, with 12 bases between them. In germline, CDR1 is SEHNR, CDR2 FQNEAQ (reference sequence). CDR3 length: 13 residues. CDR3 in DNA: TGTGCCAGCAGCTCTTCGGGGGGCAACGAGCAGTACTTC. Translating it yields CASSSSGGNEQYF. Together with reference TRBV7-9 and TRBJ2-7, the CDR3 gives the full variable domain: DTGVSQNPRHKITKRGQNVTFRCDPISEHNRLYWYRQTLGQGPEFLTYFQNEAQLEKSRLLSDRFSAERPKGSFSTLEIQRTEQGDSAMYLCASSSSGGNEQYFGPGTRLTVT.

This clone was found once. CDR3: CASSGGRRIDTQYF. The CDR3 DNA follows: TGTGCCAGCAGCGGGGGTAGGAGGATAGATACGCAGTATTTT. This chain connects TRBV28 to TRBJ2-3; TRBD2 might be the D (6 bases). V was shortened by 6 bases and J by 5 bases, with 15 bases between the two germline ends. The V gene's germline CDR1 is MDHEN and CDR2 SYDVKM. This CDR3 is 14 amino acids long.

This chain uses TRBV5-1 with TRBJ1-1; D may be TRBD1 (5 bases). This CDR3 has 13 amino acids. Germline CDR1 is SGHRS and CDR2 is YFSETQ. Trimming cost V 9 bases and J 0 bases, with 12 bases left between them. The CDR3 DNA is TGCGCCACCGCGACAGCTATGAACACTGAAGCTTTCTTT. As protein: CATATAMNTEAFF.

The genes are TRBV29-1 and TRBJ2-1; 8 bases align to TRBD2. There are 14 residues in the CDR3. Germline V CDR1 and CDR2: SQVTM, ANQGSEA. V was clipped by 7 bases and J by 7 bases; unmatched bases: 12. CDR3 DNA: TGCAGCGCGACGGGCGGGAGGAAAAATAATGAGCAGTTCTTC. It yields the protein CSATGGRKNNEQFF.

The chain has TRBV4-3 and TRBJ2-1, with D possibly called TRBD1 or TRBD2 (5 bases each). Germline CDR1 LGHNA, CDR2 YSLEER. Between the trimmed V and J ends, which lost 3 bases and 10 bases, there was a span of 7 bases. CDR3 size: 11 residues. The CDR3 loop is CASSQRDEQFF. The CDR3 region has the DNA TGCGCCAGCAGCCAGAGGGACGAGCAGTTCTTC.

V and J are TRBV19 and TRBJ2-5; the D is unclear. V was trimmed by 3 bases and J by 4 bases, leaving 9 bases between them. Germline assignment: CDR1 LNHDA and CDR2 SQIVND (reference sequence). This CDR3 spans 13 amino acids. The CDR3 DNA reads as TGTGCCAGTAGTATCCCGGGCCCAGAGACCCAGTACTTC. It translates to CASSIPGPETQYF.

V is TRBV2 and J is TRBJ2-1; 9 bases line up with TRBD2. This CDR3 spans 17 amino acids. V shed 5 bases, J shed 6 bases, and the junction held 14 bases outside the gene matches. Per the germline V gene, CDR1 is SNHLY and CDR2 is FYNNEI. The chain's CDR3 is CASSSSGTFGHPNEQFF. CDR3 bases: TGTGCCAGCAGTTCTAGCGGGACTTTCGGCCATCCCAATGAGCAGTTCTTC.

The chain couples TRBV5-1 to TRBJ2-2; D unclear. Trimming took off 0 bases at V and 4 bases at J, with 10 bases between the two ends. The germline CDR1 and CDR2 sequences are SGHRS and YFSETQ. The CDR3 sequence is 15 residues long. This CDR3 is CASSLDLAATGELFF. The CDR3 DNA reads TGCGCCAGCAGCTTGGACTTGGCGGCCACCGGGGAGCTGTTTTTT.

CDR3 region: CASRIMGTTNTGELFF. The CDR3 nucleotides read TGTGCCAGCAGGATTATGGGCACAACGAACACCGGGGAGCTGTTTTTT. V gene TRBV27 combines with J gene TRBJ2-2; D is unresolved. CDR3 size: 16 residues. Trimming left V 6 bases short and J 0 bases short, with 14 bases between. Germline CDR1 is MNHEY and CDR2 is SMNVEV (reference sequence).

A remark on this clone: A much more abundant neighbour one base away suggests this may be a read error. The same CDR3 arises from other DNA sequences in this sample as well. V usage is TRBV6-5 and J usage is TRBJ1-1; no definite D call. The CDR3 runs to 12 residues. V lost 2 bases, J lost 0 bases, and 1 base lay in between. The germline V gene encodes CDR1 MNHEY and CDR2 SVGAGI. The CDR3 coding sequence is TGTGCCAGCAGTTACCTGAACACTGAAGCTTTCTTT. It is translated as CASSYLNTEAFF.

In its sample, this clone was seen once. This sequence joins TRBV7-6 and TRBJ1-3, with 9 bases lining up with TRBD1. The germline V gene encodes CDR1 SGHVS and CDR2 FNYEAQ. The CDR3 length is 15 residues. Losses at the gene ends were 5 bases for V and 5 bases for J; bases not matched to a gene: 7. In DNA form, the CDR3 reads TGTGCCAGCAGCACCCAACAGGGGGCTAGAAACACCATATATTTT. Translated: CASSTQQGARNTIYF.

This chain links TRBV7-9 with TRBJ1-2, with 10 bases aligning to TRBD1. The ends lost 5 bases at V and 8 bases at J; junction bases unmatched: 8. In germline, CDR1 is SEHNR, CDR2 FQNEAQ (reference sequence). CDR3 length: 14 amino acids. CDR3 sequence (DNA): TGTGCCAGCAGCGAGCGGACAGGGGGGGAAGGCTACACCTTC. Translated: CASSERTGGEGYTF.

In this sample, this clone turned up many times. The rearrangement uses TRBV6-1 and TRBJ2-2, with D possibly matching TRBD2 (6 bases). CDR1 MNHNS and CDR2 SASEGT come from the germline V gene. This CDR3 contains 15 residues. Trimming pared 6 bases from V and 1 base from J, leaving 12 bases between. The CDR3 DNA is TGTGCCAGCAGAAGGGACTTCCTGAACACCGGGGAGCTGTTTTTT. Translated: CASRRDFLNTGELFF.

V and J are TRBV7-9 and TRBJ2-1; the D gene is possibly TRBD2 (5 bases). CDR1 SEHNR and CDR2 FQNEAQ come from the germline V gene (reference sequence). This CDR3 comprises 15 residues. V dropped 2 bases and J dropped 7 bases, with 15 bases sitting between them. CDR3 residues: CASSLYTSQSNEQFF. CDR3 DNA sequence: TGTGCCAGCAGCTTATATACTAGTCAGTCGAATGAGCAGTTCTTC.

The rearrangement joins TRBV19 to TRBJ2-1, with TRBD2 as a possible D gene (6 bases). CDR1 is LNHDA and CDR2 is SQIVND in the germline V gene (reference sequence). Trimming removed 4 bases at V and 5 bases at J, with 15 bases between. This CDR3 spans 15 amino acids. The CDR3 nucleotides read TGTGCCAGTAGTAGCCCCGGGACTCCCAACAATGAGCAGTTCTTC. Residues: CASSSPGTPNNEQFF.

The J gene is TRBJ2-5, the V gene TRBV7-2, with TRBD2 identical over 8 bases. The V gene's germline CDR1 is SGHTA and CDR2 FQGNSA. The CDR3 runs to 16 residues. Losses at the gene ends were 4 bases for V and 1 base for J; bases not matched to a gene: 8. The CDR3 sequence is CASSSRRSGVQETQYF. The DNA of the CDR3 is TGTGCCAGCAGCTCGCGCCGTAGCGGGGTCCAAGAGACCCAGTACTTC.

The CDR3 DNA reads TGTGCCAGCAGTGAAGAGGGGTCTAATGAAAAACTGTTTTTT. The encoded protein is CASSEEGSNEKLFF. The chain has TRBV2 and TRBJ1-4; D is perhaps TRBD1 (5 bases). The V gene lost 1 base and the J gene lost 3 bases, with 6 bases spanning the gap. The CDR3 has 14 residues. Germline V CDR1 and CDR2: SNHLY, FYNNEI.

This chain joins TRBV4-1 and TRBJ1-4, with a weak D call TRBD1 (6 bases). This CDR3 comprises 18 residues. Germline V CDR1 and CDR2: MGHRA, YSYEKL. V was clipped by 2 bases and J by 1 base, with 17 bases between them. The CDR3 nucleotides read TGCGCCAGCAGCCAATGGACAGATGTAGGATTAACTAATGAAAAACTGTTTTTT. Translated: CASSQWTDVGLTNEKLFF.

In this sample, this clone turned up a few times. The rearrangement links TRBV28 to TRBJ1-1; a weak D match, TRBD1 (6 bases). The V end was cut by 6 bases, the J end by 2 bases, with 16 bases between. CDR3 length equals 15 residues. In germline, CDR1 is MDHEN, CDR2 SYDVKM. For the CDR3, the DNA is TGTGCCAGCAGATCAACCGGGACACCAAACACTGAAGCTTTCTTT. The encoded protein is CASRSTGTPNTEAFF. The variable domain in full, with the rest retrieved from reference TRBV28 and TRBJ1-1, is DVKVTQSSRYLVKRTGEKVFLECVQDMDHENMFWYRQDPGLGLRLIYFSYDVKMKEKGDIPEGYSVSREKKERFSLILESASTNQTSMYLCASRSTGTPNTEAFFGQGTRLTVV.

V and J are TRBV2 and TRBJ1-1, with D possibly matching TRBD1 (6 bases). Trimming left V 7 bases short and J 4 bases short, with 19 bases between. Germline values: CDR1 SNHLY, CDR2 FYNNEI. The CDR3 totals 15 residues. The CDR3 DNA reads TGTGCCAGCACTCCCCTGGCAGGGGCGGGCACTGAAGCTTTCTTT. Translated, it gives CASTPLAGAGTEAFF.

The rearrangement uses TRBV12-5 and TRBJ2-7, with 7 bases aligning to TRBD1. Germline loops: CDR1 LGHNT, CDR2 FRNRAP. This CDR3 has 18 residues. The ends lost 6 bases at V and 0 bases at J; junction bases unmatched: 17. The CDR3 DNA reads TGTGCTAGTGGCCTGGACAGGTTCTTACCACCCAGCTCCTACGAGCAGTACTTC. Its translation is CASGLDRFLPPSSYEQYF.

CDR3 nucleotide sequence: TGTGCCAGCAGCCGGGTCTCGACTAGCGTGTATGAGCAGTTCTTC. Its protein is CASSRVSTSVYEQFF. The genes are TRBV9 and TRBJ2-1, with 8 bases aligning to TRBD2. In germline, CDR1 is SGDLS, CDR2 YYNGEE. The CDR3 has 15 amino acids. Unmatched junction bases numbered 11, after V lost 4 bases and J lost 8 bases.

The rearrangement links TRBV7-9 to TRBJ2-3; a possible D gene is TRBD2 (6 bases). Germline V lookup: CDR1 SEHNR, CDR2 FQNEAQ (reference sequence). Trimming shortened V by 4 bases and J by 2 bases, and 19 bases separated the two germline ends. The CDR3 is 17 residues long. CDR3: CASSSSRGGGFTDTQYF. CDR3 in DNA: TGTGCCAGCAGCTCATCGCGGGGTGGGGGATTCACAGATACGCAGTATTTT. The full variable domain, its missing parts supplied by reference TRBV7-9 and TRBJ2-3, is DTGVSQNPRHKITKRGQNVTFRCDPISEHNRLYWYRQTLGQGPEFLTYFQNEAQLEKSRLLSDRFSAERPKGSFSTLEIQRTEQGDSAMYLCASSSSRGGGFTDTQYFGPGTRLTVL.

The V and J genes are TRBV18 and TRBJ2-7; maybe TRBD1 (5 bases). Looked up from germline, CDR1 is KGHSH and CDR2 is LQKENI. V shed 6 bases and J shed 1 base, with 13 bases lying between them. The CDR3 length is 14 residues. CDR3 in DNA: TGTGCCAGCTCTCCAGGGCGTCTTTCCTACGAGCAGTACTTC. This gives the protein CASSPGRLSYEQYF.

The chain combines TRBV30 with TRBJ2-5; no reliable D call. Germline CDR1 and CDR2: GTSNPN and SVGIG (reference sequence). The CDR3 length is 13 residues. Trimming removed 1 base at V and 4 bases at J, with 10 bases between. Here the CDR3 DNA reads TGTGCCTGGAGTGGTCAGACTCGAGAGACCCAGTACTTC. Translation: CAWSGQTRETQYF.

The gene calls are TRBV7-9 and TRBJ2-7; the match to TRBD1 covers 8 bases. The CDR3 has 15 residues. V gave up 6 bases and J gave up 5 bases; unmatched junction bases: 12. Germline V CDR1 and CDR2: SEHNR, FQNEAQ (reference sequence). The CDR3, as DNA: TGTGCCAGCAGTCGATCGCAGGACAGGGACCACGAGCAGTACTTC. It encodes CASSRSQDRDHEQYF.

The CDR3 nucleotides read TGTGCCAGCAGCTTGGCCGGGACATTTAAAGCTTTCTTT. Its protein product is CASSLAGTFKAFF. The chain couples TRBV5-6 to TRBJ1-1; perhaps TRBD1 as D (6 bases). This CDR3 is 13 amino acids long. Germline V gene sequence: CDR1 SGHDT, CDR2 YYEEEE. The germline V and J ends were trimmed by 0 bases and 9 bases, with 12 bases remaining between them.